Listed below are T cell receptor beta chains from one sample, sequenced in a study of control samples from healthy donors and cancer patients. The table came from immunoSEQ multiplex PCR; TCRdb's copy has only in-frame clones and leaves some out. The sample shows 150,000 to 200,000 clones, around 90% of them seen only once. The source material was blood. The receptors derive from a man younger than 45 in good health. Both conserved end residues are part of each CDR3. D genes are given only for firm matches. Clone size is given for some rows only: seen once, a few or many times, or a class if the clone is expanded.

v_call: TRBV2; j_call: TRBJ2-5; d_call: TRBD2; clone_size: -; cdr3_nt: TGTGCCAGCAGTGAGGCGGTGCTCGCGGGAGGTGAGACCCAGTACTTC; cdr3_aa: CASSEAVLAGGETQYF
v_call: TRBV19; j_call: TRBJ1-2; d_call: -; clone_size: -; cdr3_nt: TGTGCCAGTAGTACCCCGGGACGGGAAAACTATGGCTACACCTTC; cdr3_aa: CASSTPGRENYGYTF
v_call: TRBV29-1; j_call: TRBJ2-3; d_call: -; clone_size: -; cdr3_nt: TGCAGCGTTGAGACAGGTTCAGATACGCAGTATTTT; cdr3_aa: CSVETGSDTQYF
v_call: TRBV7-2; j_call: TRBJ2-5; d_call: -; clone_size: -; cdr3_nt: TGTGCCAGCAGCCTGCAAGAGACCCAGTACTTC; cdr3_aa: CASSLQETQYF
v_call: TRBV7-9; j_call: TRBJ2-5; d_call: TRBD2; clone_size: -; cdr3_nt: TGTGCCAGCAGCCCCAGCGGGGGGGCAGAGACCCAGTACTTC; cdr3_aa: CASSPSGGAETQYF
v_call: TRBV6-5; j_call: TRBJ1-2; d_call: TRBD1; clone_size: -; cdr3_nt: TGTGCCAGCAGACGACAGGGTAACTATGGCTACACCTTC; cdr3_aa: CASRRQGNYGYTF
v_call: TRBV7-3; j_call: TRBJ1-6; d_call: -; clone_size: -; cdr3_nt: TGTGCCAGCAGCTTAACAGGGACTTCACCCCTCCACTTT; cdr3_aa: CASSLTGTSPLHF
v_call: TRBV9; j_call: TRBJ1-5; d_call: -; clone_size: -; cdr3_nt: TGTGCCAGCAGCGTAGGGAGGAGGGATCAGCCCCAGCATTTT; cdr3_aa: CASSVGRRDQPQHF
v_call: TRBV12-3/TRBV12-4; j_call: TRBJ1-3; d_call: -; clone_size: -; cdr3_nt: TGTGCCAGCAGCCTACTGGGCGGGATCGATTTT; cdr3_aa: CASSLLGGIDF
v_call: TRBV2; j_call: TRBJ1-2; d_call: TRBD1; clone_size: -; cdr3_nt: TGTGCCAGCAGAGGACAGGGAAGGGATGGCTACACCTTC; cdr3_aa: CASRGQGRDGYTF
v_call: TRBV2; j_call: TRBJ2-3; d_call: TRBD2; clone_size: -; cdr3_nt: TGTGCCAGCCGCCGAGCGGGGGGGAACACAGATACGCAGTATTTT; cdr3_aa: CASRRAGGNTDTQYF
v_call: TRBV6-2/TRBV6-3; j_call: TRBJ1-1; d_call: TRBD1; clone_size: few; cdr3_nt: TGTGCCAGCAGTGACCGGGACAGTAGATACACTGAAGCTTTCTTT; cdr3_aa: CASSDRDSRYTEAFF
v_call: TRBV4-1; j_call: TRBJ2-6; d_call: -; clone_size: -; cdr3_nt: TGCGCCAGCAGCCAAGAGGGCGGTCTCTCTGGGGCCAACGTCCTGACTTTC; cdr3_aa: CASSQEGGLSGANVLTF
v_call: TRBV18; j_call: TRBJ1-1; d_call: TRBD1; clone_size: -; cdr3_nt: TGTGCCAGCTCTGGGGGACAGGGTCGAACTGAAGCTTTCTTT; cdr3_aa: CASSGGQGRTEAFF
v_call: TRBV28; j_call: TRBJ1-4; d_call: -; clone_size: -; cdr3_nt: TGTGCCAGCAGTTCCCAGGGGGAAAAACTGTTTTTT; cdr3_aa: CASSSQGEKLFF
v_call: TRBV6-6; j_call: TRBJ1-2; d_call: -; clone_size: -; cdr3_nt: TGTGCCAGCATAAGGGGGGACATAAGTAACTATGGCTACACCTTC; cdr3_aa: CASIRGDISNYGYTF
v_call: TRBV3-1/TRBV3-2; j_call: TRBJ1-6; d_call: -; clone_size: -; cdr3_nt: TGTGCCAGCAACCTTGGGGGGGCCGCTTCACCCCTCCACTTT; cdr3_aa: CASNLGGAASPLHF
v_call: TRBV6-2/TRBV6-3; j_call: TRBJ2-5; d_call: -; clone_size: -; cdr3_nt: TGTGCCAGCAGTTCCGTACATGGATTAGAGACCCAGTACTTC; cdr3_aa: CASSSVHGLETQYF
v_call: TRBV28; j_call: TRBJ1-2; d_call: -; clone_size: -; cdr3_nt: TGTGCCAGCAGTTTGTTTATCGGCTATGGCTACACCTTC; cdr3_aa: CASSLFIGYGYTF
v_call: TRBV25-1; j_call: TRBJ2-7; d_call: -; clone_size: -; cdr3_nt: TGTGCCAGCAGTGAAGTTGGATACGAGCAGTACTTC; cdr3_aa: CASSEVGYEQYF
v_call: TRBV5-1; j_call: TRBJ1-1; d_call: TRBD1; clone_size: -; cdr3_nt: TGCGCCAGCAGCTTGCAGGGGGCGCTTACTGAAGCTTTCTTT; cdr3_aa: CASSLQGALTEAFF
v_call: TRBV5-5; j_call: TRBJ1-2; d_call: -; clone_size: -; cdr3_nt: TGTGCCAGCAGCCTGAGCCGGGAGGCGAGCCTCAACTATGGCTACACCTTC; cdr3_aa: CASSLSREASLNYGYTF
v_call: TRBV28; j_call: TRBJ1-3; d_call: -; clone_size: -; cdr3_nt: TGTGCCAGCAGTTTAAGTTACGGAAACACCATATATTTT; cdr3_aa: CASSLSYGNTIYF
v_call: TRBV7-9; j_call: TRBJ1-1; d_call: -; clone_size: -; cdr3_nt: TGTGCCAGCAGCCCACAACTCGGGGCTGGACCTGGCACTGAAGCTTTCTTT; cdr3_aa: CASSPQLGAGPGTEAFF
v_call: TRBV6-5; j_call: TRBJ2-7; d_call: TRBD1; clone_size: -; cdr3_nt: TGTGCCAGCAGTCAACACCGGGACAGGGTAAGGGAGCAGTACTTC; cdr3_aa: CASSQHRDRVREQYF
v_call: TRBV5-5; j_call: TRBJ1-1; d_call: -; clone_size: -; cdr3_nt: TGTGCCAGCACTGACAGGCCGGGCGGAAACACTGAAGCTTTCTTT; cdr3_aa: CASTDRPGGNTEAFF
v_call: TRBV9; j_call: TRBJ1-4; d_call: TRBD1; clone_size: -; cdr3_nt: TGTGCCAGCAGCGCCCTGGGGGGACAGACTAATGAAAAACTGTTTTTT; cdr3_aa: CASSALGGQTNEKLFF
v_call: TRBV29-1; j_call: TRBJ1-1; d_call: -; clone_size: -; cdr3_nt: TGCAGCGTTGGCAGGGGGAACACTGAAGCTTTCTTT; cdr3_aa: CSVGRGNTEAFF
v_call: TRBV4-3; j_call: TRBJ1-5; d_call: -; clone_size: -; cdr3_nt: TGCGCCAGCAGCCAAGAATTCGGGCCAAGCAATCAGCCCCAGCATTTT; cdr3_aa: CASSQEFGPSNQPQHF
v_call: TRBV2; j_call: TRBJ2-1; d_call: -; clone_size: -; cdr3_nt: TGTGCCAGCAGCCCACTTCAAGAGAATGAGCAGTTCTTC; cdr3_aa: CASSPLQENEQFF
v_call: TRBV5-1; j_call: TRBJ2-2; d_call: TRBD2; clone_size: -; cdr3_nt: TGCGCCAGCACCTACTACCGGGGGGGCGACACCGGGGAGCTGTTTTTT; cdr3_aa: CASTYYRGGDTGELFF
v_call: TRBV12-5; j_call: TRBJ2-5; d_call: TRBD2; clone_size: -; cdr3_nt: TGTGCTAGTGGTTTGGGTCTAGCGGGACAAGAGACCCAGTACTTC; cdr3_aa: CASGLGLAGQETQYF
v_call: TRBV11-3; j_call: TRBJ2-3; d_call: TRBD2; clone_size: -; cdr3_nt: TGTGCCAGCAGCTTTCGAGCGGGGGGGGTCACAGATACGCAGTATTTT; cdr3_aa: CASSFRAGGVTDTQYF
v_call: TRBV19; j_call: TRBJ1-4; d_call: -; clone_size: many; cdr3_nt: TGTGCCAGTAGCAGGGCGTTAAATGAAAAACTGTTTTTT; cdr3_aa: CASSRALNEKLFF
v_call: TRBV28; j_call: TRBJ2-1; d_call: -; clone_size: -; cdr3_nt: TGTGCCACCCTCCGGGACCTACCTAATGAGCAGTTCTTC; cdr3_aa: CATLRDLPNEQFF
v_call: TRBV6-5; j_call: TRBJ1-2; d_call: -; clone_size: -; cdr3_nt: TGTGCCAGCACCCCAGGGACAAGAGGCTACACCTTC; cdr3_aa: CASTPGTRGYTF
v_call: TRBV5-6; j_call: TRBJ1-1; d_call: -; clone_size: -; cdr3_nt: TGTGCCAGCAGCCCCAAGGGAGAAGAAATTGCTTTCTTT; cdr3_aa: CASSPKGEEIAFF
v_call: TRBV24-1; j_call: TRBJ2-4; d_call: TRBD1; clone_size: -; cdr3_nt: TGTGCCACCAGTGAGACGACAGGGCATAGAAACATTCAGTACTTC; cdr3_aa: CATSETTGHRNIQYF
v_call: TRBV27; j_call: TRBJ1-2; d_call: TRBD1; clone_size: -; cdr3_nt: TGTGCCAGCAGCCCACCCACAGGGGGCAGGAAGGACTACACCTTC; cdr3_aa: CASSPPTGGRKDYTF
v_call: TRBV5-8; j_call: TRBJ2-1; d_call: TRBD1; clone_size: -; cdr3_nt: TGTGCCAGCAGCCGTCCCGGGACAGGGGACAATGAGCAGTTCTTC; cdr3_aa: CASSRPGTGDNEQFF
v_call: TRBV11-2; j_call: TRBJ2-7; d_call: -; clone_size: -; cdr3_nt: TGTGCCAGCAGCTTTTACCTTGGGGGAAAGTACTTC; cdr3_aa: CASSFYLGGKYF
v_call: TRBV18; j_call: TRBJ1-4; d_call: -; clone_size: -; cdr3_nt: TGTGCCAGCTCACCGGCAGGACCTAATGAAAAACTGTTTTTT; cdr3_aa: CASSPAGPNEKLFF
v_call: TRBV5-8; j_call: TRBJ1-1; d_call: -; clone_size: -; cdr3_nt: TGTGCCAGCAGCTTGGGGGGGGGCACTGAAGCTTTCTTT; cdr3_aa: CASSLGGGTEAFF
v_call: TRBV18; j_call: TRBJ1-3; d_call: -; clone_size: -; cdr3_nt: TGTGCCAGCTCACCGGCGGGGTGGAACACCATATATTTT; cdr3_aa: CASSPAGWNTIYF
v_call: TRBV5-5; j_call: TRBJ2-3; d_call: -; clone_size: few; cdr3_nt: TGTGCCAGCAGCTCCCCCGCGGGGTATACGCAGTATTTT; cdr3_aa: CASSSPAGYTQYF
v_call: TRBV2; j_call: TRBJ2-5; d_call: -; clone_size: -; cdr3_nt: TGTGCCAGCAGTCCCGCTCGCTGGGAGACCCAGTACTTC; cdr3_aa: CASSPARWETQYF
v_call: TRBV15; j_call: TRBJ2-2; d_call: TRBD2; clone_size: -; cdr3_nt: TGTGCCACCAGCATGAGACGCGGGGGGCTAACCGGGGAGCTGTTTTTT; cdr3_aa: CATSMRRGGLTGELFF
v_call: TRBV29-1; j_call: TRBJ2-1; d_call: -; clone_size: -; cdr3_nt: TGCAGCGGGTATACCGGGATCTCCAATGAGCAGTTCTTC; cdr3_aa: CSGYTGISNEQFF
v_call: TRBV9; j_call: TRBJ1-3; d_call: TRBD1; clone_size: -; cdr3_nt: TGTGCCAGCAGCGTAGCAGGTCAGGGGGCTACAGGAAACACCATATATTTT; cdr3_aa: CASSVAGQGATGNTIYF
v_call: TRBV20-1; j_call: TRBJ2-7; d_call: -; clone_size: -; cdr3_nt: TGCAGTGCTAGTGGCTCGGGTCTGCACGAGCAGTACTTC; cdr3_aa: CSASGSGLHEQYF
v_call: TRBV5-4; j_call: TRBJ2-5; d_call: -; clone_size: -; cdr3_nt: TGTGCCAGCAGCTTGGTTGCTCCCCCTTTACAGATTGAAGAGACCCAGTACTTC; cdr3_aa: CASSLVAPPLQIEETQYF
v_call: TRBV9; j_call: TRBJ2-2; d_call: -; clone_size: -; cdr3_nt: TGTGCCAGCAGCAGAGGGTCGGGGGGCCCGAACACCGGGGAGCTGTTTTTT; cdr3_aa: CASSRGSGGPNTGELFF
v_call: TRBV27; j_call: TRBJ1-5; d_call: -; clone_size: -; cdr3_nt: TGTGCCAGCAGTTTTTTAGAAACCCTTAAAAATCAGCCCCAGCATTTT; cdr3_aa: CASSFLETLKNQPQHF
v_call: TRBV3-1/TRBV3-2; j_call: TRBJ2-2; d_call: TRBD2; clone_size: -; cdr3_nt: TGTGCCAGCAGCCTAGCCGGGACTACGAACACCGGGGAGCTGTTTTTT; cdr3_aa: CASSLAGTTNTGELFF
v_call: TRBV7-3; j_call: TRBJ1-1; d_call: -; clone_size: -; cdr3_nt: TGTGCCAGCAGCCCGCACACAGGGTGGGGTGCTGAAGCTTTCTTT; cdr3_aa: CASSPHTGWGAEAFF
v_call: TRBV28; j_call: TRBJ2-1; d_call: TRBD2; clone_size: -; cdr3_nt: TGTGCCAGCCATGGGTTCCCCTCCGGCGGGAGGCAGGGTGAGCAGTTCTTC; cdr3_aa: CASHGFPSGGRQGEQFF
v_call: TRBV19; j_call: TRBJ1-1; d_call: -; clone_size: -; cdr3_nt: TGTGCCAGTAGTATAGAAGGCCAGCTGAACACTGAAGCTTTCTTT; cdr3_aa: CASSIEGQLNTEAFF
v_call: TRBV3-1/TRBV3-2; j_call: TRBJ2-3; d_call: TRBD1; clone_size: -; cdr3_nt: TGTGCCAGCAAGCGGGGACAGGGGACTAGCACAGATACGCAGTATTTT; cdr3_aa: CASKRGQGTSTDTQYF